This T cell receptor (beta chain) is from a study of T cells in Graves' hyperthyroidism and ophthalmopathy. Background on the study: Peripheral blood was acquired at first diagnosis, ahead of any therapy whatsoever.

Points from the study as a whole: In the blood, most expanded thyroid clonotypes above 0.001 appeared as well.

This clonotype was seen at least ten times. Antigen specificity is unknown. Diagnosis rested on symptoms, serum thyroxine and TRAb, thyroid ultrasound, and orbital computed tomography. Isolation of PBMCs was performed on 8.5 to 10 ml fresh peripheral blood. CDR3 size: 13 residues. Germline assignment: CDR1 SNHLY and CDR2 FYNNEI. V was cut by 3 bases and J by 6 bases, with 11 bases left in between. What was amplified from RNA transcripts were TCR beta CDR3 regions. Researchers ran a first-round RT-PCR on the TCR CDR3 using the HTBI primer set. From the multiplex PCR reads, TCRdb called clonotypes with MiXCR, one entry per CDR3 protein. The table records about 680,000 distinct CDR3 sequences, roughly a third of them present only once.

The sample consisted of blood. The receptor comes from a woman in her thirties or forties with Graves' hyperthyroidism. The chain recombines TRBV2 with TRBJ1-1; perhaps TRBD1 as D (6 bases). The CDR3 is CASSDQGQPEAFF. As DNA, the CDR3 is TGTGCCAGCAGTGACCAGGGGCAGCCTGAAGCTTTCTTT.